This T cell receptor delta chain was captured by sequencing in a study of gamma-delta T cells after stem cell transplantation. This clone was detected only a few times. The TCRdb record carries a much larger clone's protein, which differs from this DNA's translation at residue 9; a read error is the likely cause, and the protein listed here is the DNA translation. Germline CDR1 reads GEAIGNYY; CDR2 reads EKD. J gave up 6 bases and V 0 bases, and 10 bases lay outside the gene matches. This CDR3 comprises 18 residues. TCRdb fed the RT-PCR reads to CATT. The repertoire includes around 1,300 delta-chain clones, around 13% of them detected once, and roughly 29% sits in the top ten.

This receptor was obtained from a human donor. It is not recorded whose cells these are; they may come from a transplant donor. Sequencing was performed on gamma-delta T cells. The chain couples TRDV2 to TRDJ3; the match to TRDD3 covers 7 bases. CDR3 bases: TGTGCCTGTGACACCGTACTGGGGTATACGCCGGACACCCGACAGATGTTTTTC. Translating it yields CACDTVLGYTPDTRQMFF.